Listed below are T cell receptor beta chains from one sample, sequenced in a study of T-cell memory formation after mild COVID-19. TCRdb passed the 5' RACE reads through MiXCR, listing each CDR3 protein once. The sample shows 360,000 or so distinct CDR3 sequences, approximately 27% of them seen only once. Sequenced input: PBMCs or a T cell subset sorted from them (not recorded which). Every receptor here comes from an adult woman who had mild COVID-19 (a few samples of this study predate the infection). Cell type and time point are not known. The CDR3 runs from the conserved cysteine through the conserved F or W. A D gene is named only where the DNA matches it firmly. Not all rows give a size; the values are once, few, many and, for expanded clones, a class.

d_call	v_call	clone_size	j_call	cdr3_nt	cdr3_aa
NA	TRBV5-1	NA	TRBJ2-3	TGCGCCAGCAGCTTAGACCTTTCAAACACAGATACGCAGTATTTT	CASSLDLSNTDTQYF
TRBD1	TRBV9	NA	TRBJ2-5	TGTGCCAGCAGCGTAGCCTTGGGCAGGGGGGAGACCCAGTACTTC	CASSVALGRGETQYF
TRBD1	TRBV20-1	NA	TRBJ2-7	TGCAGTGCTAGTGGGACAGGTCCCTACGAGCAGTACTTC	CSASGTGPYEQYF
NA	TRBV30	few	TRBJ2-3	TGTGCCCTTGGGGCTGGAGTGGGCACAGATACGCAGTATTTT	CALGAGVGTDTQYF
NA	TRBV5-1	once	TRBJ2-7	TGCGCCAGCAGCTCCGCGATGGGCGACTCCTACGAGCAGTACTTC	CASSSAMGDSYEQYF
NA	TRBV5-1	few	TRBJ2-5	TGCGCCAGCAGCTTGGGCGAGCGGGAAGAGACCCAGTACTTC	CASSLGEREETQYF
TRBD2	TRBV20-1	few	TRBJ2-7	TGCAGTGCTAGAGATGCTCTAGCGGGGGGGCTCTACGAGCAGTACTTC	CSARDALAGGLYEQYF
TRBD2	TRBV12-3/TRBV12-4	few	TRBJ2-1	TGTGCCAGCAGTTTATCCCGGCTAGCGGGCTCCGTCGGGTTCTTC	CASSLSRLAGSVGFF
TRBD1	TRBV4-1	NA	TRBJ1-6	TGCGCCAGCAGCCCCAGGGGACAGGGCGGCTATAATTCACCCCTCCACTTT	CASSPRGQGGYNSPLHF
NA	TRBV3-1	NA	TRBJ2-5	TGTGCCAGCAGCCAAGTGTCGGTGGGGGAGACCCAGTACTTC	CASSQVSVGETQYF
NA	TRBV6-6	NA	TRBJ2-7	TGTGCCAGCCGGCGGGGGCGGAGCTCCTACGAGCAGTACTTC	CASRRGRSSYEQYF
TRBD2	TRBV10-3	few	TRBJ2-1	TGTGCCATCACCCGACTAGCGGGGGATCAATCGCAGTTCTTC	CAITRLAGDQSQFF
TRBD2	TRBV7-6	NA	TRBJ2-3	TGTGCCAGCAGCAGCGGACTAGCGGGAGGAGGGCCAGCAGATACGCAGTATTTT	CASSSGLAGGGPADTQYF
NA	TRBV30	NA	TRBJ2-3	TGTGCCTGGAGTGTACTGTCGGCCCCCGGAGCAGATACGCAGTATTTT	CAWSVLSAPGADTQYF
NA	TRBV5-1	NA	TRBJ2-2	TGCGCCAGCAGCGGACAGCCTACGAACACCGGGGAGCTGTTTTTT	CASSGQPTNTGELFF
TRBD1	TRBV7-2	NA	TRBJ2-7	TGTGCCAGCAGCGATTTTTTGGGGACAGACTACGAGCAGTACTTC	CASSDFLGTDYEQYF
NA	TRBV20-1	few	TRBJ2-2	TGCAGTGCTAGAGAGGGAGGGAACACCGGGGAGCTGTTTTTT	CSAREGGNTGELFF
NA	TRBV7-2	NA	TRBJ2-6	TGTGCCAGCAGCTTAAGTTACTCTGGGGCCAACGTCCTGACTTTC	CASSLSYSGANVLTF
NA	TRBV6-5	NA	TRBJ2-1	TGTGCCAGCAGCCCCCGGGCAGGGGACCGCAATGAGCAGTTCTTC	CASSPRAGDRNEQFF
NA	TRBV29-1	few	TRBJ1-1	TGCAGCGTTGGTAACGGAGTAAGCACTGAAGCTTTCTTT	CSVGNGVSTEAFF
TRBD1	TRBV6-4	few	TRBJ2-1	TGTGCCAGCTCTCCGGGACAGGGGGTTGAGCAGTTCTTC	CASSPGQGVEQFF
NA	TRBV24-1	NA	TRBJ1-4	TGTGCCACCAGTGACAGGGGTGAAAAACTGTTTTTT	CATSDRGEKLFF
NA	TRBV7-2	few	TRBJ2-1	TGTGCCAGCAGCCCCACGGTTGTGTTTGGATCCAGCTCCTACAATGAGCAGTTCTTC	CASSPTVVFGSSSYNEQFF
NA	TRBV3-1	once	TRBJ2-7	TGTGCCAGCAGCCACAGCCGAGGGACGAACAACGAGCAGTACTTC	CASSHSRGTNNEQYF
TRBD1	TRBV24-1	NA	TRBJ1-1	TGTGCCACCCCAGGGGGGGGGTGCACTGAAGCTTTCTTT	CATPGGGCTEAFF
TRBD1	TRBV18	NA	TRBJ1-1	TGTGCCAGCTCTCAACAGGGGGTAGATGAAGCTTTCTTT	CASSQQGVDEAFF
TRBD1	TRBV5-1	few	TRBJ2-6	TGCGCCAGCAGCTTATCCGGGACAGGGGGGTCCTCTGGGGCCAACGTCCTGACTTTC	CASSLSGTGGSSGANVLTF
NA	TRBV20-1	NA	TRBJ1-2	TGCAGTGCTAGCGGGGGGACTAACTATGGCTACACCTTC	CSASGGTNYGYTF
NA	TRBV7-9	NA	TRBJ2-2	TGTGCCAGCAGCTCAGGACCCACGAACACCGGGGAGCTGTTTTTT	CASSSGPTNTGELFF
NA	TRBV5-5	NA	TRBJ2-6	TGTGCCAGCAGCTTGGTATGGGGCCTCGTCGACTCTGGGGCCAACGTCCTGACTTTC	CASSLVWGLVDSGANVLTF
NA	TRBV20-1	NA	TRBJ2-1	TGCAGTGCTAGTGGCCGCAGTTTTGATGAGCAGTTCTTC	CSASGRSFDEQFF
TRBD1	TRBV20-1	NA	TRBJ2-7	TGCAGTGCTAGAGTCTCCAGGGGGCCCCCCTACGAGCAGTACTTC	CSARVSRGPPYEQYF
NA	TRBV5-1	NA	TRBJ1-2	TGCGCCAGCAGCTTGGATCCCCCCTATGGCTACACCTTC	CASSLDPPYGYTF
NA	TRBV12-3/TRBV12-4	NA	TRBJ1-1	TGTGCCAGCAGTTTGGGGAAGGGGTGGACTGAAGCTTTCTTT	CASSLGKGWTEAFF
NA	TRBV27	NA	TRBJ1-1	TGTGCCAGCAGTATTAGGGGGGGGGGCACTGAAGCTTTCTTT	CASSIRGGGTEAFF
TRBD2	TRBV24-1	NA	TRBJ2-1	TGTGCCACCAGTGATTCCGGGACTAAAGGAAACGATGAGCAGTTCTTC	CATSDSGTKGNDEQFF
NA	TRBV7-6	few	TRBJ2-1	TGTGCCAGCAGCTTAGCTCTCCCGGGACACAATGAGCAGTTCTTC	CASSLALPGHNEQFF
TRBD2	TRBV29-1	NA	TRBJ2-4	TGCAGCGTTGTAGGGACTAGCGGTCTAGCCAAAAACATTCAGTACTTC	CSVVGTSGLAKNIQYF
TRBD1	TRBV12-3/TRBV12-4	NA	TRBJ2-1	TGTGCCAGCAGTTTAAGGGACAGGAAATCCTACAATGAGCAGTTCTTC	CASSLRDRKSYNEQFF
TRBD1	TRBV9	NA	TRBJ2-1	TGTGCCAGCAGCGTAGGGGACAGGGGCCATGAGCAGTTCTTC	CASSVGDRGHEQFF
NA	TRBV6-5	NA	TRBJ2-7	TGTGCCAGCAGTTACCCCAACCCTGGGCGGGAGCTGGGGGGCTCGGACTACGAGCAGTACTTC	CASSYPNPGRELGGSDYEQYF
TRBD2	TRBV7-9	NA	TRBJ2-7	TGTGCCAGCAGCTCCCTGGGTAGCGGGTATGGCTACGAGCAGTACTTC	CASSSLGSGYGYEQYF
TRBD2	TRBV20-1	NA	TRBJ2-3	TGCAGTGCTAGAGGACCGCCGGGACTACCGGGACTAGCGGGAGTAGACCCAGATACGCAGTATTTT	CSARGPPGLPGLAGVDPDTQYF
NA	TRBV15	NA	TRBJ2-2	TGTGCCACCAGCAAGGGTTGGTCCGGGGAGCTGTTTTTT	CATSKGWSGELFF
TRBD1	TRBV12-3/TRBV12-4	NA	TRBJ1-4	TGTGCCAGCAGTCGAGACGGGACAGGGAAAGGAAAACTGTTTTTT	CASSRDGTGKGKLFF
TRBD1	TRBV7-8	NA	TRBJ2-7	TGTGCCAGCAGCGGGACAGAGATCTCCGAGCAGTACTTC	CASSGTEISEQYF
NA	TRBV27	few	TRBJ2-2	TGTGCCAGCAGTCGGGGCTCGGCCGACAGATACGCGCTGTGGACCGGGGAGCTGTTTTTT	CASSRGSADRYALWTGELFF
NA	TRBV29-1	NA	TRBJ1-1	TGCAGCGCTCCCCGTCGGGGGGGCCCGAACACTGAAGCTTTCTTT	CSAPRRGGPNTEAFF
NA	TRBV2	NA	TRBJ2-5	TGTGCCAGCAGCGGCTCTATAGCAGAGACCCAGTACTTC	CASSGSIAETQYF
TRBD2	TRBV19	many	TRBJ2-7	TGTGCCAGTAGTATCAATCCGGGGGGATACGAGCAGTACTTC	CASSINPGGYEQYF
TRBD1	TRBV12-3/TRBV12-4	once	TRBJ1-2	TGTGCCAGCAGTTTGAACCGGGGACAGGCAGGGTACACCTTC	CASSLNRGQAGYTF
NA	TRBV10-3	NA	TRBJ1-5	TGTGCCATCAGTGGGACAGCTGAACCACATCAGCCCCAGCATTTT	CAISGTAEPHQPQHF
NA	TRBV3-1	NA	TRBJ2-7	TGTGCCAGCAGCCCCCGGACTACCAGAGCCTACGAGCAGTACTTC	CASSPRTTRAYEQYF
NA	TRBV7-8	few	TRBJ2-5	TGTGCCAGCAGCTTAGCGGGACTCGGGGCCAAAGAGACCCAGTACTTC	CASSLAGLGAKETQYF
NA	TRBV20-1	few	TRBJ2-7	TGCAGTGCTAGAGATTGGGCGGCATACGAGCAGTACTTC	CSARDWAAYEQYF
NA	TRBV5-1	NA	TRBJ1-1	TGCGCCAGCAGCCCTGCCGAAGCGGTGCGGACGGGGGCTTTCTTT	CASSPAEAVRTGAFF
NA	TRBV5-4	NA	TRBJ2-2	TGTGCCAGCAGAACGGGGCTCGGGGAGCTGTTTTTT	CASRTGLGELFF